The entry that follows covers one T cell receptor beta chain sequence. Its specific antigen is unknown. No much larger clonotype is one base removed from it; base qualities were not supplied. Sequencing instrument: Illumina HiSeq 1500. Starting from the raw public reads, TCRdb applied fastp trimming at Q25, assembled clones with MiXCR and retained in-frame beta chains. Each CDR3 protein appears once, grouped with its most common genes and DNA. A total of approximately 340,000 distinct CDR3 sequences appear in this sample, 25% to 35% of them only once. The ten largest clones take up 20% of the sample. The data derive from a study of T cell repertoires in cytomegalovirus infection (dated by TCRdb to the late 2010s). Looking at the study overall: Peptide stimulations targeted recently identified HLA-C-restricted CMV epitopes, whose presentation resists viral immunomodulation, together with well-studied HLA-B-restricted epitopes. Donor HLA type was relevant to the analysis, because carriage of CMV infection together with the matching HLA type was indicated by public TCR beta signatures.

Taken with the paper, the label for treatment or condition translates to: in vitro stimulation with specific CMV peptide epitopes to enrich CMV-specific T cells. General findings and caveats noted by the study authors: In both this cohort and an independent cohort of 352 donors, the cumulative frequency of public TCR beta family members distinguished carriers of CMV infection plus the relevant HLA type. In the ex vivo response, HLA-C-restricted CMV-specific TCR beta clonotypes were dominant, and in two of eight donors the single most frequent clonotype came from this HLA-C-restricted group.

Sequences MNHEY (CDR1) and SVGAGI (CDR2) are obtained from the germline V gene. The CDR3 contains 14 residues, cysteine and phenylalanine counted. Left in the record is the CDR3 DNA by itself, 42 bases read in frame from the first base. V and J lose 2 bases and 3 bases, and a span of 10 bases separates them. This sequence was found in a human donor in good health (CMV status not recorded). Some clones in this sample may be carry-over from other donors' samples. The sequence links TRBV6-5 to TRBJ1-2, with no confidently assigned D gene. This specimen consisted of cultured PBMCs, obtained from culture after CMV antigen stimulation. The sequenced DNA is TGTGCCAGCAGTTACCAACAGAGCTACTATGGCTACACCTTC. This translates into CASSYQQSYYGYTF.